The clone carrying this TCR beta chain is medium-sized (0.01 to 0.1%) within its sample. Its cognate antigen is unknown. Using its own MiXCR run on the reads, TCRdb lists one record per CDR3 protein. The profile covers around 4,200 distinct CDR3 sequences, with around a fifth appearing a single time and roughly 4.8% taken by the ten largest. This entry comes from a study of liver allograft versus peripheral blood T cells. Study background: A comparison was made between T cell receptor repertoires in transplanted livers and those in recipients' peripheral blood. Study conclusions and caveats: Intragraft liver T cell receptor repertoires reportedly differed from peripheral blood repertoires.

The clonotype was recovered from a human patient who had a liver transplant. These T cells may partly come from the graft donor.

Written as DNA, the CDR3 is TGTGCCAGCAGGGCTACAGGGAATCAGCCCCAGCATTTT. As protein: CASRATGNQPQHF. V is TRBV6-6 and J is TRBJ1-5, with D tentatively TRBD1 (6 bases). Germline V gives CDR1 MNHNY, CDR2 SVGAGI (reference sequence). V dropped 6 bases and J dropped 4 bases, with 10 bases sitting between them. The CDR3 has 13 amino acids.